A single sample gave rise to the 2 T cell receptor beta chains below, sequenced in a study of shared clonotypes between healthy human individuals. Produced via immunoSEQ multiplex PCR; TCRdb's table is partial and in-frame only. The data show some 2.1 million clones, about 95% seen once. The specimen sequenced was naive CD4+ T cells sorted from blood. Sample subset: CD45RA+ positively selected. The source is a man between 18 and 35 years old in good health.

The chain links TRBV11-2 to TRBJ2-3; tentatively, D is TRBD1 (5 bases). Trimming cost V 5 bases and J 6 bases, with 12 bases left between them. The CDR3 sequence is 13 residues long. The germline V gene encodes CDR1 SGHAT and CDR2 FQNNGV. CDR3 sequence: CASSLMPGDTQYF. The CDR3 DNA reads TGTGCCAGCAGCCTAATGCCAGGGGATACGCAGTATTTT.

The rearrangement uses TRBV5-3 and TRBJ2-7; 9 bases agree with TRBD1. TRBV5-3 is placed among ORFs of uncertain function. Trimming took 4 bases from V and 2 from J; bases not matched to a gene: 4. This CDR3 has 14 residues. The CDR3 spells CARSPGTGPYEQYF. CDR3 DNA: TGTGCCAGAAGCCCCGGGACAGGGCCCTACGAGCAGTACTTC.